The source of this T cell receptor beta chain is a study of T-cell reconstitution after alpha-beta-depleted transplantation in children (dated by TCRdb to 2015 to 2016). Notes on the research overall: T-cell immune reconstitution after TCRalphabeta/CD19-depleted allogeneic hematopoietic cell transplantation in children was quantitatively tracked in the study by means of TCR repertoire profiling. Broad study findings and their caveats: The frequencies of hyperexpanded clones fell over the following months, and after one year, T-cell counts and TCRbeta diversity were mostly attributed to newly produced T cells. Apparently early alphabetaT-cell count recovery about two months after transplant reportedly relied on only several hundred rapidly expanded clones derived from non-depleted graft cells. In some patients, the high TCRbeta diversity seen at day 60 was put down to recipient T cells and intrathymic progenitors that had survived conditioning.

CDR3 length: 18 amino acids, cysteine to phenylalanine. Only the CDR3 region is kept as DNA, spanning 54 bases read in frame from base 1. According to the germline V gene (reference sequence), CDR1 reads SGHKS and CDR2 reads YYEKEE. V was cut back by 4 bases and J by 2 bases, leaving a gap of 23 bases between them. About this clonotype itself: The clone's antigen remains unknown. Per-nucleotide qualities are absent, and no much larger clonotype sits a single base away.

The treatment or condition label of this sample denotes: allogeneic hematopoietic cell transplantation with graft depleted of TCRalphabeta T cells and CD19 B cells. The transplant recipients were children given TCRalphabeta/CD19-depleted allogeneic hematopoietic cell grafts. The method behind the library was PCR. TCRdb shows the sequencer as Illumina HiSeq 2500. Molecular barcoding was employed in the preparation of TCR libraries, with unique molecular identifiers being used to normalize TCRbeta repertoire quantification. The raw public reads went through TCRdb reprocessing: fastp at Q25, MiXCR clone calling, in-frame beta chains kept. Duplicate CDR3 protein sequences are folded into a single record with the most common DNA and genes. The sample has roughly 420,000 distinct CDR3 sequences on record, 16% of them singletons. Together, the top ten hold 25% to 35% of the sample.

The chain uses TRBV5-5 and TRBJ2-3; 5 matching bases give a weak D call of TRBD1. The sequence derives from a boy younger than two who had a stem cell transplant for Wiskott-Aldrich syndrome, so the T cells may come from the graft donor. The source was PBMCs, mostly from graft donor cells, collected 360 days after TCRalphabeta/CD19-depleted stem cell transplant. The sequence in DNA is TGTGCCAGCAGCCCCAGCATCCCGAACAGGTCCATCACAGATACGCAGTATTTT. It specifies CASSPSIPNRSITDTQYF.